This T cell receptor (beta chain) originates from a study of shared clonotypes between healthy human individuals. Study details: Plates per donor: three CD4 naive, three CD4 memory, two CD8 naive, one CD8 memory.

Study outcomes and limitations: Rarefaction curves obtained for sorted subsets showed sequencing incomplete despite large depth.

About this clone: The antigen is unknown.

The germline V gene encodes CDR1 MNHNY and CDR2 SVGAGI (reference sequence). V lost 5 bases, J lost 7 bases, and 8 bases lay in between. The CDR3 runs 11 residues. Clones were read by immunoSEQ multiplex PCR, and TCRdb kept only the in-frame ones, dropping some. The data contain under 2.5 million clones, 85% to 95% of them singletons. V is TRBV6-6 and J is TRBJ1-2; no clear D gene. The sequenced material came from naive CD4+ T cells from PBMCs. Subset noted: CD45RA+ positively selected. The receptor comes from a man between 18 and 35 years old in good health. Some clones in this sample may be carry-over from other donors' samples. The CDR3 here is CASSQIFGYTF. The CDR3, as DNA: TGTGCCAGCAGTCAAATCTTTGGCTACACCTTC.